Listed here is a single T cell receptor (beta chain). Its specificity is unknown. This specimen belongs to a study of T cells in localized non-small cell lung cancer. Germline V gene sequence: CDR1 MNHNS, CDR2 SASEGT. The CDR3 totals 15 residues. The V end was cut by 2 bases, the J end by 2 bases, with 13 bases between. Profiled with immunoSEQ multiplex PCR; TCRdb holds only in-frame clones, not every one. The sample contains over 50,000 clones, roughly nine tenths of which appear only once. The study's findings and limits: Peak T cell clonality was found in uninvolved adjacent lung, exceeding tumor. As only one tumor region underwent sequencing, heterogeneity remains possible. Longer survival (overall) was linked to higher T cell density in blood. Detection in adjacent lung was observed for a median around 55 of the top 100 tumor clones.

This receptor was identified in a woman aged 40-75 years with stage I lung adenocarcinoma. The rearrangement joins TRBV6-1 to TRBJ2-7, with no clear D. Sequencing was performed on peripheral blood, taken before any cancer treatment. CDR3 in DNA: TGTGCCAGCAGTGAAAGTTGGGGATCCCCCTACGAGCAGTACTTC. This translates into CASSESWGSPYEQYF.